The 10 T cell receptor beta chains below all came from one sample that was sequenced in a study of T cell responses to AZD1222 COVID-19 vaccine. Data came from immunoSEQ multiplex PCR; TCRdb stores just in-frame clones and leaves some out. This sample has about 180,000 clones, with around nine tenths found just once. The specimen was peripheral blood, collected 28 days after the second AZD1222 dose. Receptors were obtained from an adult who received the AZD1222 COVID-19 vaccine.

The chain has TRBV5-1 and TRBJ1-3, with D unclear. This CDR3 is built from 14 residues. Germline V gene lookup returns CDR1 SGHRS and CDR2 YFSETQ. Trimming left V 4 bases short and J 0 bases short, with 8 bases between. As DNA, the CDR3 is TGCGCCAGCAGCGCCTCCTTCTCTGGAAACACCATATATTTT. It encodes CASSASFSGNTIYF.

The chain links TRBV5-1 to TRBJ1-2; 7 nucleotides match TRBD1. This CDR3 contains 14 residues. V lost 2 bases, J lost 7 bases, and 8 bases stayed unmatched. Germline V gene sequence: CDR1 SGHRS, CDR2 YFSETQ. The CDR3 region is CASSLGTEAAGYTF. In nucleotides, the CDR3 is TGCGCCAGCAGCTTAGGGACAGAAGCGGCTGGCTACACCTTC. Together with reference TRBV5-1 and TRBJ1-2, the CDR3 gives the full variable domain: KAGVTQTPRYLIKTRGQQVTLSCSPISGHRSVSWYQQTPGQGLQFLFEYFSETQRNKGNFPGRFSGRQFSNSRSEMNVSTLELGDSALYLCASSLGTEAAGYTFGSGTRLTVV.

The chain's CDR3 is CASSEGIGVGNTIYF. As DNA, the CDR3 is TGTGCCAGCAGTGAAGGTATAGGGGTTGGAAACACCATATATTTT. The rearrangement uses TRBV2 and TRBJ1-3, with TRBD1 as a possible D gene (5 bases). The germline gives CDR1 SNHLY, CDR2 FYNNEI. The CDR3 has 15 amino acids. The germline V and J ends were trimmed by 1 base and 3 bases, with 10 bases remaining between them. The full variable domain, rest sourced from reference TRBV2 and TRBJ1-3, is EPEVTQTPSHQVTQMGQEVILRCVPISNHLYFYWYRQILGQKVEFLVSFYNNEISEKSEIFDDQFSVERPDGSNFTLKIRSTKLEDSAMYFCASSEGIGVGNTIYFGEGSWLTVV.

The CDR3: CAWEKGGWYGYTF. CDR3 bases: TGTGCCTGGGAGAAAGGGGGTTGGTATGGCTACACCTTC. The chain combines TRBV30 with TRBJ1-2, with TRBD1 as a possible D gene (6 bases). Germline V gives CDR1 GTSNPN, CDR2 SVGIG (reference sequence). Trimming took 5 bases from V and 5 from J, leaving 15 bases between them. The CDR3 extends over 13 amino acids.

This clone has a single count. Written as DNA, the CDR3 is TGTGCCAGTGGACTAGAAAGTGTGGATACGCAGTATTTT. Its translation is CASGLESVDTQYF. The rearrangement links TRBV3-1 (or the pseudogene TRBV3-2) to TRBJ2-3, with 7 nucleotides matching TRBD2. Germline V gene sequence: CDR1 LGHDT, CDR2 YNNKEL (reference sequence). With 9 bases clipped from V and 6 bases from J, the junction kept 9 bases outside the gene matches. This CDR3 region has 13 residues.

The gene calls are TRBV30 and TRBJ1-1; D unclear. Germline CDR1 reads GTSNPN; CDR2 reads SVGIG (reference sequence). The CDR3 is made up of 13 amino acids. V was trimmed by 5 bases and J by 1 base, leaving 11 bases between them. The CDR3 DNA is TGTGCCTGGGAACGAGGCTCGAACACTGAAGCTTTCTTT. Residues: CAWERGSNTEAFF.

The V and J genes are TRBV7-9 and TRBJ1-2; a possible D gene is TRBD1 (5 bases). Trimming cost V 4 bases and J 4 bases, with 10 bases left between them. Germline assignment: CDR1 SEHNR and CDR2 FQNEAQ (reference sequence). The CDR3 runs to 13 residues. CDR3 coding DNA: TGTGCCAGCAGCTCCGACAGAGGCTATGGCTACACCTTC. Translated, it gives CASSSDRGYGYTF.

The gene calls are TRBV27 and TRBJ1-6, with D uncertain. In germline, CDR1 is MNHEY, CDR2 SMNVEV (reference sequence). This CDR3 spans 17 amino acids. The ends were cut back, 3 bases at V and 0 bases at J, with 12 bases in the middle. CDR3 sequence: CASSFSGERSYNSPLHF. In DNA form, the CDR3 reads TGTGCCAGCAGTTTTTCTGGGGAGCGCTCCTATAATTCACCCCTCCACTTT.

The chain has TRBV5-8 and TRBJ1-2, with a possible D match to TRBD1 (5 bases). This CDR3 is built from 14 residues. Germline CDR1 is SGHTS and CDR2 is YDEGEE. Deletions cut 4 bases from V and 4 bases from J, with 14 bases between. The CDR3 is CASSPGGALYGYTF. The CDR3 nucleotides read TGTGCCAGCAGCCCGGGAGGGGCCCTCTATGGCTACACCTTC.

The chain carries TRBV10-3 and TRBJ2-2; a weak D match, TRBD2 (6 bases). V was pared by 2 bases and J by 3 bases, with 7 bases between. The germline CDR1 and CDR2 sequences are ENHRY and SYGVKD. The CDR3 runs 14 residues. The chain's CDR3 is CAISEREDTGELFF. The CDR3 DNA reads as TGTGCCATCAGTGAGAGGGAGGACACCGGGGAGCTGTTTTTT.